The 10 T cell receptor beta chains reported below all come from one sample, sequenced in a study of blood T cell repertoires in COVID-19. Using immunoSEQ multiplex PCR, the repertoire was profiled, and TCRdb retains in-frame clones only, with some absent. Among roughly 380,000 clones, about nine tenths were seen once, and the ten largest hold 0.95% to 1.1%. The sample taken for sequencing was PBMCs or T cells enriched from blood (not recorded which). Receptors were obtained from a woman aged 25-40 years who had been exposed to COVID-19.

This clone was counted once. V usage is TRBV28 and J usage is TRBJ1-2; 9 nucleotides match TRBD1. The V gene end was trimmed by 6 bases and the J gene end by 5 bases; junction bases not matched to a gene: 10. Germline CDR1 is MDHEN and CDR2 is SYDVKM. The CDR3 has 15 amino acids. The CDR3 region is CASRSPGQGGYGYTF. The DNA of the CDR3 is TGTGCCAGCAGATCCCCGGGACAGGGAGGGTATGGCTACACCTTC.

This clone was counted only a few times. V is TRBV15 and J is TRBJ2-7, with D maybe TRBD1 (5 bases). Trimming took 0 bases from V and 5 from J, leaving 8 bases between them. CDR1 is LNHNV, CDR2 YYDKDF, per germline (reference sequence). This CDR3 spans 13 amino acids. The CDR3 loop is CATSRDIGDEQYF. Written as DNA, the CDR3 is TGTGCCACCAGCAGAGATATAGGGGACGAGCAGTACTTC.

Of note for this clone: Distinct nucleotide sequences in the sample also encode this CDR3. The chain employs TRBV7-9 and TRBJ2-2; the D gene is possibly TRBD2 (6 bases). Germline loops: CDR1 SEHNR, CDR2 FQNEAQ (reference sequence). V dropped 3 bases and J dropped 3 bases, with 8 bases sitting between them. The CDR3 totals 14 residues. CDR3: CASSLGGDTGELFF. As DNA, the CDR3 is TGTGCCAGCAGCTTGGGGGGAGACACCGGGGAGCTGTTTTTT.

The DNA for the CDR3 is TGCAGTGCTAGACAGGGGAACGAGCAGTACTTC. The encoded protein is CSARQGNEQYF. This chain connects TRBV20-1 to TRBJ2-7; D perhaps matches TRBD1 (6 bases). Trimming left V 2 bases short and J 5 bases short, with 7 bases between. Looked up from germline, CDR1 is DFQATT and CDR2 is SNEGSKA (reference sequence). This CDR3 is built from 11 residues.

The V and J genes are TRBV28 and TRBJ2-7, with D possibly matching TRBD1 (5 bases). V dropped 5 bases and J dropped 5 bases, with 13 bases sitting between them. This CDR3 has 13 residues. Germline V CDR1 and CDR2: MDHEN, SYDVKM. In DNA, the CDR3 is TGTGCCAGCAGTCAGGGTCGCTTGGACGAGCAGTACTTC. This codes for CASSQGRLDEQYF.

This rearrangement joins TRBV4-2 to TRBJ1-2, with a possible D match to TRBD1 (5 bases). CDR3 length: 16 amino acids. Germline loops: CDR1 LGHNA, CDR2 YNFKEQ. V lost 1 base and J 8 bases, leaving 20 bases between the germline ends. For the CDR3, the DNA is TGTGCCAGCAGCCAAGTTGGTAGGGGCCCGTCGGAGGGCTACACCTTC. It is translated as CASSQVGRGPSEGYTF.

The chain employs TRBV6-5 and TRBJ2-7; 7 positions agree with TRBD2. The ends lost 0 bases at V and 0 bases at J; junction bases unmatched: 5. Germline loops: CDR1 MNHEY, CDR2 SVGAGI. The CDR3 is 16 amino acids. CDR3 sequence (DNA): TGTGCCAGCAGTTACTCGGGTGGGAGGGCCTCCTACGAGCAGTACTTC. Residues: CASSYSGGRASYEQYF.

The chain is built from TRBV7-2 and TRBJ1-2; possible D gene TRBD1, 5 bases. V lost 2 bases and J 1 base, leaving 14 bases between the germline ends. CDR1 and CDR2 from the germline V gene are SGHTA and FQGNSA. There are 16 residues in the CDR3. CDR3 protein: CASSLPGFKDNYGYTF. The CDR3 DNA follows: TGTGCCAGCAGCTTACCAGGGTTTAAAGATAACTATGGCTACACCTTC.

CDR3 region: CASSSRQNMNTEAFF. The CDR3 DNA is TGTGCCAGCTCATCCCGACAGAACATGAACACTGAAGCTTTCTTT. This chain joins TRBV18 and TRBJ1-1; TRBD1 is a possible D gene (5 bases). Trimming cost V 5 bases and J 0 bases, with 13 bases left between them. The CDR3 sequence is 15 residues long. Germline CDR1 reads KGHSH; CDR2 reads LQKENI.

The chain is built from TRBV7-9 and TRBJ1-1; tentatively, D is TRBD1 (5 bases). This CDR3 is built from 14 residues. Germline CDR1 and CDR2: SEHNR and FQNEAQ (reference sequence). The V gene lost 3 bases and the J gene lost 3 bases, with 11 bases spanning the gap. The CDR3 here is CASSLSGADTEAFF. Written as DNA, the CDR3 is TGTGCCAGCAGCTTGAGCGGGGCTGACACTGAAGCTTTCTTT.